This is a list of T cell receptor beta chains from one sample in a study of T cells after yellow fever vaccination. From the 5' RACE reads, TCRdb called clonotypes with MiXCR, one entry per CDR3 protein. The table shows some 48,000 distinct CDR3 sequences, with 5.5% to 7.5% occurring only once. Sequencing used PBMCs, either bulk or a sorted T-cell subset (CD4+, CD8+, memory, or dextramer-sorted; not recorded which), obtained 45 days after the yellow fever booster vaccination. The source is a young man who received the YFV17D yellow fever vaccine. Both conserved end residues are part of each CDR3. D genes are given only for firm matches. Size values are once, few and many counts, or a class for expanded clones, and some rows have none.

clone size	V gene	J gene	D gene	CDR3 DNA	CDR3 protein
many	TRBV10-2	TRBJ1-4	.	TGCGCCAGCAGTGAGACTCGGACAGTTAATGAAAAACTGTTTTTT	CASSETRTVNEKLFF
many	TRBV18	TRBJ2-5	.	TGTGCCAGCTCACCACAGGCCAGACGCCAAGAGACCCAGTACTTC	CASSPQARRQETQYF
.	TRBV10-3	TRBJ2-1	TRBD2	TGTGCCATCAGTGAAAAGGGACTAGCGGGGAGGGATGAGCAGTTCTTC	CAISEKGLAGRDEQFF
few	TRBV5-8	TRBJ2-1	.	TGTGCCAGCAGCTTGCGAGGGGGCTCCTACAATGAGCAGTTCTTC	CASSLRGGSYNEQFF
many	TRBV4-3	TRBJ2-1	.	TGCGCCAGCAGCCAAGGGGCCGGAAACTCCTACAATGAGCAGTTCTTC	CASSQGAGNSYNEQFF
many	TRBV11-2	TRBJ2-3	TRBD2	TGTGCCAGCAGCTTGAGGCTAGCGGGAAGCACAGATACGCAGTATTTT	CASSLRLAGSTDTQYF
many	TRBV6-2/TRBV6-3	TRBJ2-2	.	TGTGCCAGCAGGTCCGGGACGTACACCGGGGAGCTGTTTTTT	CASRSGTYTGELFF
many	TRBV12-3/TRBV12-4	TRBJ1-6	.	TGTGCCAGCAGCCTCGGCCCCTCCTATAATTCACCCCTCCACTTT	CASSLGPSYNSPLHF
many	TRBV27	TRBJ1-6	.	TGTGCCAGCAGCCGAGGTGGGAGGTCACCCCTCCACTTT	CASSRGGRSPLHF
many	TRBV2	TRBJ1-3	TRBD1	TGTGCCACTTCGACAGGGCAATCCTCTGGAAACACCATATATTTT	CATSTGQSSGNTIYF
medium-sized	TRBV7-2	TRBJ2-5	.	TGTGCCAGCAGCTCCCGAGTGAGCCAGTACTTC	CASSSRVSQYF
medium-sized	TRBV30	TRBJ2-7	TRBD2	TGTGCCTGGAGTGTAGGGCTAGCGGGAGACGAGCAGTACTTC	CAWSVGLAGDEQYF
once	TRBV7-9	TRBJ1-1	.	TGTGCCAGCAGCGCCCGGGGAAGTCGGAACACTGAAGCTTTCTTT	CASSARGSRNTEAFF
many	TRBV5-1	TRBJ2-7	.	TGCGCCAGCAGCCTTAGCGGAGAGGGCTACGAGCAGTACTTC	CASSLSGEGYEQYF
.	TRBV6-1	TRBJ1-6	.	TGTGCCAGCAGTGAATGGCGGGTGCGGATCACCTATAATTCACCCCTCCACTTT	CASSEWRVRITYNSPLHF
few	TRBV6-5	TRBJ1-2	.	TGTGCCAGCAGTTACCCTGGACAGTCTGACTATGGCTACACCTTC	CASSYPGQSDYGYTF
few	TRBV20-1	TRBJ1-6	.	TGCAGTGCTGAAGCTCAGCCCAATTCACCCCTCCACTTT	CSAEAQPNSPLHF
many	TRBV7-2	TRBJ2-7	TRBD1	TGTGCCAGCAGCTTAACCCCGGGTGCAGGGGGAGAGCAGTACTTC	CASSLTPGAGGEQYF
many	TRBV2	TRBJ2-1	TRBD2	TGTGCCAGCAGTGGGGGACTAGGGGATGAGCAGTTCTTC	CASSGGLGDEQFF
few	TRBV7-2	TRBJ2-1	.	TGTGCCAGCAGCTTGAGGGAGATATATGAGCAGTTCTTC	CASSLREIYEQFF
.	TRBV20-1	TRBJ2-3	.	TGCAGTGCAAGACCCCGGACTTCCACAGATACGCAGTATTTT	CSARPRTSTDTQYF
many	TRBV3-1	TRBJ2-1	.	TGTGCCAGCAGCCAAGATCCAGGCCGTCTGGATGAGCAGTTCTTC	CASSQDPGRLDEQFF
many	TRBV4-3	TRBJ2-1	.	TGCGCCAGCAGCCAAGAATGGCGGGACCGTTCCCATGAGCAGTTCTTC	CASSQEWRDRSHEQFF
.	TRBV5-1	TRBJ1-6	.	TGCGCCAGCAGCTTGGGGATAGCCGAGTCTTCACCCCTCCACTTT	CASSLGIAESSPLHF
.	TRBV5-5	TRBJ1-5	.	TGTGCCAGCAGCTTAGGACATAGCAATCAGCCCCAGCATTTT	CASSLGHSNQPQHF
many	TRBV15	TRBJ2-3	TRBD2	TGTGCCACCAGCAGAGATGCGGCGGGAGGGCCATTAGATACGCAGTATTTT	CATSRDAAGGPLDTQYF
many	TRBV20-1	TRBJ2-3	.	TGCAGTGCTAGTCAGCCTCCACAAGGCACAGATACGCAGTATTTT	CSASQPPQGTDTQYF
few	TRBV18	TRBJ2-7	.	TGTGCCAGCTCACGCGGACAGTCCTACGAGCAGTACTTC	CASSRGQSYEQYF
many	TRBV7-9	TRBJ2-1	.	TGTGCCAGCAGCTTATTTGGGGATGACTCCTACAATGAGCAGTTCTTC	CASSLFGDDSYNEQFF
many	TRBV18	TRBJ2-1	.	TGTGCCAGCTCACTAGAGTACAATGAGCAGTTCTTC	CASSLEYNEQFF
many	TRBV30	TRBJ1-1	TRBD1	TGTGCCTCATACAGGGGAAGGGGCACTGAAGCTTTCTTT	CASYRGRGTEAFF
many	TRBV7-8	TRBJ2-7	.	TGTGCCAGCAGCTTAAGAGAGGGAAGTTCCTACGAGCAGTACTTC	CASSLREGSSYEQYF
few	TRBV18	TRBJ1-4	.	TGTGCCAGCTCTCCACCCGGAGCAACTAATGAAAAACTGTTTTTT	CASSPPGATNEKLFF
.	TRBV25-1	TRBJ2-3	.	TGTGCCAGCAGTGCGCAGGATTACACAGATACGCAGTATTTT	CASSAQDYTDTQYF
many	TRBV7-9	TRBJ2-6	.	TGTGCCAGCAGTGTTGGGGCCAACGTCCTGACTTTC	CASSVGANVLTF
.	TRBV12-3/TRBV12-4	TRBJ1-5	.	TGTGCCAGCAGCCTACAAGGCCTCCAGCCCCAGCATTTT	CASSLQGLQPQHF
.	TRBV5-6	TRBJ1-4	.	TGTGCCAGCAGCTTGGGAGGGCGCGGTGAAAAACTGTTTTTT	CASSLGGRGEKLFF
few	TRBV21-1	TRBJ2-1	.	TGTGCCAGCAGCAAAGCACGGCCCTCACAGAACAATGAGCAGTTCTTC	CASSKARPSQNNEQFF
many	TRBV5-1	TRBJ2-1	.	TGCGCCAGCAGCTTGATGCGGGGAGAAAATGAGCAGTTCTTC	CASSLMRGENEQFF
many	TRBV5-6	TRBJ2-7	TRBD1	TGTGCCAGCAGCACCGGACAGGGGCGCTACGAGCAGTACTTC	CASSTGQGRYEQYF